This TCR beta chain was profiled in a study of blood T cell repertoires in COVID-19. On the study more broadly: Sites in the United States, Italy and Spain provided acute and convalescent COVID-19 samples. T cells, B-cell-depleted T cells, or PBMCs supplied cDNA or gDNA.

In the authors' methods: Researchers report that nucleated cell counts were estimated from reference gene primer amplification. Clones were read by immunoSEQ multiplex PCR, and TCRdb kept only the in-frame ones, dropping some. That table is the source of V, J and clone size, and D and trimming were worked out from the DNA. The table includes some 32,000 clones, approximately 86% detected once. CDR3 size: 10 residues. The germline V gene encodes CDR1 ENHRY and CDR2 SYGVKD. Deletions cut 10 bases from V and 8 bases from J, with 8 bases between. This clone occurred once. The TCR originated in a human donor in a cohort sampled during active COVID-19. Material for sequencing was peripheral blood. The genes are TRBV10-3 and TRBJ1-4; no clear D. CDR3 loop: CATTQEKLFF. The DNA of the CDR3 is TGTGCCACCACCCAGGAAAAACTGTTTTTT.